This T cell receptor (beta chain) derives from a study of vaccination and CD4 T cells after COVID-19. With regard to this clonotype: Its specificity is unknown.

Germline CDR1 reads SGHNT; CDR2 reads YENEEA. Trimming removed 2 bases at V and 1 base at J, with 8 bases between. The CDR3 consists of 15 residues. The Oncomine TCR Beta short-read assay generated sequence data from the DNA of cultured CD4+ T cells. MiXCR, run by TCRdb on the PCR reads, gives a single entry per CDR3 protein. The sample gives about 23,000 distinct CDR3 sequences, approximately 59% of which show up once; roughly 2.8% is in the top ten. Treatment meaning: approximately nine-day PBMC culture with coronavirus spike peptide pools or control peptides (ViraFEST assay). The TCR was taken from a human donor who had recovered from COVID-19. Material: CD4+ T cells from blood, cultured in vitro. This rearrangement joins TRBV11-3 to TRBJ2-2; unclear D gene. In DNA, the CDR3 is TGTGCCAGCAGCTTAATCGCGGAGAACACCGGGGAGCTGTTTTTT. This sequence encodes CASSLIAENTGELFF.